What follows are 7 T cell receptor beta chains derived from one specimen sequenced in a study of shared clonotypes between healthy human individuals. Only in-frame clones appear in the TCRdb table, and some are missing; sequencing was by immunoSEQ multiplex PCR. The table records 950,000 to 1,100,000 clones, about 80% of them present only once. The sample comprised memory CD4+ T cells sorted from blood. Subset of the sample: CD45RA-negative fraction. These receptors originate from a man in his late teens or twenties in good health.

The chain links TRBV7-9 to TRBJ1-3; TRBD1 agrees at 7 bases. The CDR3 contains 17 residues. J lost 0 bases, V lost 5 bases, and 10 bases had no gene match. CDR1 is SEHNR, CDR2 FQNEAQ, per germline (reference sequence). The CDR3: CASSRGAGGISGNTIYF. The CDR3 DNA reads as TGTGCCAGCAGCCGAGGAGCAGGGGGAATCTCTGGAAACACCATATATTTT.

The CDR3 DNA follows: TGTGCCAGCAGAACGGACAGTGCGTGGGAAAAACTGTTTTTT. Its protein product is CASRTDSAWEKLFF. This chain connects TRBV6-1 to TRBJ1-4; the D gene is possibly TRBD1 (6 bases). Germline assignment: CDR1 MNHNS and CDR2 SASEGT. Between the trimmed V and J ends, which lost 6 bases and 8 bases, there was a span of 16 bases. This CDR3 comprises 14 residues.

V gene TRBV19 combines with J gene TRBJ2-7, with TRBD1 identical over 10 bases. Germline-derived CDR1 and CDR2 are LNHDA and SQIVND (reference sequence). J gave up 5 bases and V 4 bases, and 8 bases lay outside the gene matches. The CDR3 is 15 residues long. The CDR3: CASSKGDRGVHEQYF. The CDR3 nucleotides are TGTGCCAGTAGTAAAGGGGACAGGGGAGTCCACGAGCAGTACTTC.

This chain joins TRBV7-9 and TRBJ2-1; 10 nucleotides line up with TRBD1. Germline V gene data show CDR1 as SEHNR and CDR2 as FQNEAQ (reference sequence). There are 18 residues in the CDR3. J lost 7 bases, V lost 3 bases, and 15 bases had no gene match. CDR3 region: CASSFFGHVSDRGNEQFF. Here the CDR3 DNA reads TGTGCCAGCAGCTTCTTCGGTCATGTATCGGACAGGGGGAATGAGCAGTTCTTC.

The chain combines TRBV5-4 with TRBJ2-3; 7 bases line up with TRBD1. CDR3 size: 14 residues. Germline lookup yields CDR1 SGHNT and CDR2 YYREEE (reference sequence). V dropped 10 bases and J dropped 3; count of bases not matched to a gene: 11. Here the CDR3 DNA reads TGTGCCGCTCAGGGGGAGCCTGGGACAGATACGCAGTATTTT. Protein product: CAAQGEPGTDTQYF.

This clone was detected only once. The V call is TRBV27, the J call TRBJ2-7; possible D gene TRBD2, 6 bases. The length of the CDR3 is 12 residues. CDR1 and CDR2 (germline): MNHEY, SMNVEV (reference sequence). V lost 3 bases and J 6 bases, leaving 9 bases between the germline ends. This CDR3 reads CASSFRRGEQYF. CDR3 sequence (DNA): TGTGCCAGCAGTTTCAGGAGGGGCGAGCAGTACTTC.

CDR3 DNA: TGTGCCAGCAGGGCTAGCGGGAGAAATGAGCAGTTCTTC. It is translated as CASRASGRNEQFF. The rearrangement uses TRBV6-5 and TRBJ2-1; TRBD2 agrees at 10 bases. This CDR3 has 13 residues. With 6 bases clipped from V and 7 bases from J, the junction kept 3 bases outside the gene matches. CDR1 is MNHEY, CDR2 SVGAGI, per germline.